The 8 T cell receptor beta chains below were found in one sample sequenced in a study of blood T cell repertoires in COVID-19. TCRdb keeps only in-frame clones here, not all; method: immunoSEQ multiplex PCR. The table shows over 200,000 clones, with approximately 82% occurring only once. Sequencing used peripheral blood. The receptors stem from a man at least 80 years old with acute or convalescent COVID-19.

The DNA for the CDR3 is TGTGCCAGCAGCCCTCTAGCGGGAGGGAGCACAGATACGCAGTATTTT. It yields the protein CASSPLAGGSTDTQYF. V is TRBV9 and J is TRBJ2-3, with 12 bases lining up with TRBD2. Germline V gene data show CDR1 as SGDLS and CDR2 as YYNGEE. This CDR3 spans 16 amino acids. The junction had 3 bases not matched to a gene; V was cut back by 4 bases and J by 0 bases.

The rearrangement joins TRBV11-2 to TRBJ2-3, with 9 bases matching TRBD2. Trimming took 5 bases from V and 7 from J; bases not matched to a gene: 7. The germline V gene has CDR1 SGHAT and CDR2 FQNNGV. This CDR3 contains 14 residues. CDR3 coding DNA: TGTGCCAGCAGCCCCGGGACTAGCCGCCATACGCAGTATTTT. This translates into CASSPGTSRHTQYF.

The chain has TRBV6-6 and TRBJ1-1; D unresolved. V was pared by 9 bases and J by 0 bases, with 8 bases between. This CDR3 region has 12 residues. From germline, CDR1 is MNHNY and CDR2 SVGAGI (reference sequence). CDR3 DNA: TGTGCCAGTTTGGCCGTGAACACTGAAGCTTTCTTT. This encodes CASLAVNTEAFF.

This chain links TRBV5-1 with TRBJ2-2, with a weak D call TRBD1 (6 bases). V lost 4 bases to trimming and J lost 5 bases, with 15 bases between them. From germline, CDR1 is SGHRS and CDR2 YFSETQ. The CDR3 totals 15 residues. For the CDR3, the DNA is TGCGCCAGCAGCGGGACCGTGACAGGAACCGGGGAGCTGTTTTTT. Protein: CASSGTVTGTGELFF.

This chain uses TRBV4-2 with TRBJ2-1, with 8 positions matching TRBD2. The V gene's germline CDR1 is LGHNA and CDR2 YNFKEQ. V was pared by 1 base and J by 8 bases, with 10 bases of the junction left unmatched. The CDR3 length is 16 residues. The CDR3 protein is CASSQVPPGGVDEQFF. In DNA form, the CDR3 reads TGTGCCAGCAGCCAAGTCCCCCCGGGAGGGGTCGATGAGCAGTTCTTC.

This chain uses TRBV21-1 with TRBJ2-1; the tabulated D call, TRBD2, remains unverified against the DNA. TRBV21-1 is labeled a pseudogene. The length of the CDR3 is 17 residues. In DNA form, the CDR3 reads TGTGCCAGCAGCAAAGGTAGGCTAGCGGGGACTGGGGATGAGCAGTTCTTC. It codes for CASSKGRLAGTGDEQFF.

The V call is TRBV27, the J call TRBJ2-2; TRBD2 matches 12 bases. Per the germline V gene, CDR1 is MNHEY and CDR2 is SMNVEV (reference sequence). The junction had 15 bases not matched to a gene; V was cut back by 5 bases and J by 8 bases. This CDR3 contains 18 residues. CDR3: CASSRSSGGAGAAGELFF. The CDR3, as DNA: TGTGCCAGCAGTCGCTCTAGCGGGGGGGCGGGCGCGGCGGGGGAGCTGTTTTTT.

The rearrangement uses TRBV5-1 and TRBJ2-1; 9 positions agree with TRBD1. The V segment lost 6 bases and the J segment 3 bases; nucleotides outside the gene matches: 4. The CDR3 runs 14 residues. Germline V gene data show CDR1 as SGHRS and CDR2 as YFSETQ. CDR3 nucleotides: TGCGCCAGCACGCCGGGACAGGGCTACAATGAGCAGTTCTTC. Encoded protein: CASTPGQGYNEQFF.